The present entry profiles one TCR beta chain with its context. Its antigen remains unidentified. Time point meaning: cycle 4 day 1 (C4D1), after more than 5 weeks of nivolumab. Every patient relapsed after autologous stem cell transplantation, and brentuximab vedotin exposure varied. The data were produced by immunoSEQ multiplex PCR, yet TCRdb's version contains in-frame clones alone and is incomplete. Among some 45,000 clones listed, around four fifths were seen once. The entry originates in a study of PD-1 blockade in classical Hodgkin lymphoma. The CDR3 covers 13 residues. Between the trimmed V and J ends, which lost 4 bases and 6 bases, there was a span of 13 bases. CDR1 and CDR2 from the germline V gene are SGHRS and YFSETQ. Points from the study as a whole: It was among complete responders that baseline diversity resembled that of newly diagnosed patients. When nivolumab was started under 1 year after ASCT, patients were excluded.

The material was peripheral blood mononuclear cells (PBMCs), obtained before the fourth cycle of nivolumab. This clonotype originated in a human donor with classical Hodgkin lymphoma. This chain links TRBV5-1 with TRBJ1-2, with D perhaps TRBD1 (5 bases). The DNA of the CDR3 is TGCGCCAGCAGCCAGGGACCAGGCGATGGCTACACCTTC. Residues: CASSQGPGDGYTF.